The text below deals with one TCR beta chain. The sample is drawn from a study of cytomegalovirus exposure and HLA in healthy donors. Both 60 Vbeta primers and 13 Jbeta primers went into the PCR. Clones were sequenced by immunoSEQ multiplex PCR, and TCRdb holds only the in-frame ones, with some missing. The sample totals under 95,000 clones. The V gene end was trimmed by 4 bases and the J gene end by 4 bases; junction bases not matched to a gene: 6. Germline V gene lookup returns CDR1 MGHRA and CDR2 YSYEKL. The CDR3 contains 15 residues. The material sequenced was PBMCs. The rearrangement joins TRBV4-1 to TRBJ2-7; 11 bases align to TRBD2. The TCR was taken from a female donor in good health and CMV-seropositive. Here the CDR3 reads CASSRGLAETYEQYF. The CDR3 DNA follows: TGCGCCAGCAGCCGGGGACTAGCGGAAACATACGAGCAGTACTTC.